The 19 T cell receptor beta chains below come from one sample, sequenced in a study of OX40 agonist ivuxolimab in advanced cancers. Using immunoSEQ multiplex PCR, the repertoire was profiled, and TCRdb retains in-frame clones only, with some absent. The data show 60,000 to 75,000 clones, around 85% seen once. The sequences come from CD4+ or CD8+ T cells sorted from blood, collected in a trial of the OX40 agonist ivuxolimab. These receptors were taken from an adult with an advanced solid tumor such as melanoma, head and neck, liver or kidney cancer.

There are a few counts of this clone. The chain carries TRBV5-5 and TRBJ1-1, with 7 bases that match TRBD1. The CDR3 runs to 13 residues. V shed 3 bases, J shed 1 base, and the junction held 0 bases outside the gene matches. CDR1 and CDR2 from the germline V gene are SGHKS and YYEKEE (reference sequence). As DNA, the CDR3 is TGTGCCAGCAGCTGGGACAGGAACACTGAAGCTTTCTTT. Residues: CASSWDRNTEAFF. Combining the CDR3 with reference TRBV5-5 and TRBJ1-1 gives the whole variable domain DAGVTQSPTHLIKTRGQQVTLRCSPISGHKSVSWYQQVLGQGPQFIFQYYEKEERGRGNFPDRFSARQFPNYSSELNVNALLLGDSALYLCASSWDRNTEAFFGQGTRLTVV.

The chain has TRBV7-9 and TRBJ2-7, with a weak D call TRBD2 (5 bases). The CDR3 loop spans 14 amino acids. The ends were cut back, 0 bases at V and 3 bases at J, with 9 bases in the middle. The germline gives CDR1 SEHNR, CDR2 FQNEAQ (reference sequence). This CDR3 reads CASSLAPGNYEQYF. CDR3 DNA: TGTGCCAGCAGCTTAGCGCCGGGGAACTACGAGCAGTACTTC.

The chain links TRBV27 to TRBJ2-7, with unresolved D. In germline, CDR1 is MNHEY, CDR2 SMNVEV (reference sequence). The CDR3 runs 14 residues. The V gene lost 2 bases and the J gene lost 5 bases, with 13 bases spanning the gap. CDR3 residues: CASSLRQAVNEQYF. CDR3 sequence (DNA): TGTGCCAGCAGTTTACGGCAGGCGGTGAACGAGCAGTACTTC.

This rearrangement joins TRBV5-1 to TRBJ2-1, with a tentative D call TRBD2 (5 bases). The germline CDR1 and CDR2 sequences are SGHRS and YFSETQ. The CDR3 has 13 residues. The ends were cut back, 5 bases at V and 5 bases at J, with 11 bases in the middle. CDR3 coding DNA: TGCGCCAGCAGTTACAGCGGAAACAATGAGCAGTTCTTC. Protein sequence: CASSYSGNNEQFF.

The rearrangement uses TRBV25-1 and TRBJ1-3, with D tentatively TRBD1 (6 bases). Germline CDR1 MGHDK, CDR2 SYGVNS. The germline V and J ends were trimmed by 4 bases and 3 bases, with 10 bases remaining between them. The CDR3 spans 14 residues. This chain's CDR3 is CASSAGTNGNTIYF. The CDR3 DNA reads TGTGCCAGCAGTGCTGGGACAAATGGAAACACCATATATTTT. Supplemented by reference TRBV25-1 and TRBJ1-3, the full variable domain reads EADIYQTPRYLVIGTGKKITLECSQTMGHDKMYWYQQDPGMELHLIHYSYGVNSTEKGDLSSESTVSRIRTEHFPLTLESARPSHTSQYLCASSAGTNGNTIYFGEGSWLTVV.

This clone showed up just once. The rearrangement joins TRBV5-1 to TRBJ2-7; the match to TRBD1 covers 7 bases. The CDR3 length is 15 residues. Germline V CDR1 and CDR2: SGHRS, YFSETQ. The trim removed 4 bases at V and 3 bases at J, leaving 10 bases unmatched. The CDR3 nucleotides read TGCGCCAGCAGCCAGGGACAGCCGACTTTCTACGAGCAGTACTTC. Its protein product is CASSQGQPTFYEQYF.

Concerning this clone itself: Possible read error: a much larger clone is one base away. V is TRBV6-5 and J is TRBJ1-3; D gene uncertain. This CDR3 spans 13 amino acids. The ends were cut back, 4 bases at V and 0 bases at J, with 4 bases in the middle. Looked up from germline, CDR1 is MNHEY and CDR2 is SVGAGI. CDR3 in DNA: TGTGCCAGCAGTTGGGACTCTGGAAACACCATATATTTT. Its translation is CASSWDSGNTIYF.

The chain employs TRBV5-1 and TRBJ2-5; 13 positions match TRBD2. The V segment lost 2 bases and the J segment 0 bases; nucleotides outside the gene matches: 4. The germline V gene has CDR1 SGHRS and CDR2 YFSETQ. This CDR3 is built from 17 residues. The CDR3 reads CASSFGTSGTYQETQYF. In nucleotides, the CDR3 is TGCGCCAGCAGCTTTGGGACTAGCGGGACGTACCAAGAGACCCAGTACTTC.

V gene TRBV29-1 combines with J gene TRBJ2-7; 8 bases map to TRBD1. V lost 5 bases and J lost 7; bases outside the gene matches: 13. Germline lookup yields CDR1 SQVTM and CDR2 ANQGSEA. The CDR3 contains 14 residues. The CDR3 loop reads CSVRSTGGLSEQYF. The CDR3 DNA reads TGCAGCGTTAGGTCAACAGGGGGTCTATCGGAGCAGTACTTC.

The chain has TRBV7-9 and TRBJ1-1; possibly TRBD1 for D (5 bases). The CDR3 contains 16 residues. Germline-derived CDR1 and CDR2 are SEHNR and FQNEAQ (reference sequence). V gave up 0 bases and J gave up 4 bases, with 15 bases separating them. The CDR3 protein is CASSLALEGSGTEAFF. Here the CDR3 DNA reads TGTGCCAGCAGCTTAGCGTTGGAGGGGTCGGGCACTGAAGCTTTCTTT.

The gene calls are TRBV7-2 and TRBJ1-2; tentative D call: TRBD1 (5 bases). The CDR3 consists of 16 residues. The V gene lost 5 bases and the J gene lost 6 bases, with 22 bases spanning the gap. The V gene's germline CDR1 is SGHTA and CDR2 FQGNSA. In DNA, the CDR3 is TGTGCCAGCAGCCCCCGCAGAGGACAACGAACCGATGGCTACACCTTC. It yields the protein CASSPRRGQRTDGYTF.

For the CDR3, the DNA is TGTGCCAGCAGCTTGGCCGGACTAGCGGGAACCCGCGAGCAGTACTTC. Translated, it gives CASSLAGLAGTREQYF. This chain uses TRBV5-6 with TRBJ2-7; 12 nucleotides line up with TRBD2. There are 16 residues in the CDR3. Germline values: CDR1 SGHDT, CDR2 YYEEEE. V gave up 0 bases and J gave up 6 bases; unmatched junction bases: 7.

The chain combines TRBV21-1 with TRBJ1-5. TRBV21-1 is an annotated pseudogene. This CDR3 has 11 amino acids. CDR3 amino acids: CASRDNQPQHF. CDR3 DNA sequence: TGTGCCAGCAGAGATAATCAGCCCCAGCATTTT.

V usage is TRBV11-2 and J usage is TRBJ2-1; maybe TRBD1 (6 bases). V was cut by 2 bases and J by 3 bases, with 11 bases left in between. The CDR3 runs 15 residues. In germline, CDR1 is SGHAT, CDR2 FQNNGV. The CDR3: CASSLQGISYNEQFF. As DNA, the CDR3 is TGTGCCAGCAGCTTACAGGGGATAAGCTACAATGAGCAGTTCTTC.

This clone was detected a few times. The CDR3 region is CASSRGQGNGYTF. In nucleotides, the CDR3 is TGTGCCAGCAGCCGAGGACAGGGTAATGGCTACACCTTC. This sequence joins TRBV11-3 and TRBJ1-2; 8 bases align to TRBD1. V lost 5 bases to trimming and J lost 6 bases; unmatched junction nucleotides: 5. Germline V gene lookup returns CDR1 SGHNT and CDR2 YENEEA. The CDR3 loop spans 13 amino acids.

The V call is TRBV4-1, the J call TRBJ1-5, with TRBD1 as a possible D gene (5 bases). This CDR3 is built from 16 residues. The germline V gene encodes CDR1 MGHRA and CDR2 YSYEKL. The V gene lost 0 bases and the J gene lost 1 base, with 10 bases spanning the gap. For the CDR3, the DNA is TGCGCCAGCAGCCAAGATGGGGGAGGAAGCAATCAGCCCCAGCATTTT. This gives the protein CASSQDGGGSNQPQHF.

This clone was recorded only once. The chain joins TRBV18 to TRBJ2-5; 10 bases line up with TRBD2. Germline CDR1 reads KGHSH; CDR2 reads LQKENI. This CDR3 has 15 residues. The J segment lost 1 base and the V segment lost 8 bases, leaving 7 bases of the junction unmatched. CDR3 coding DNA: TGTGCCAGCCCCGCTAGCGGGAGCCGCCAAGAGACCCAGTACTTC. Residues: CASPASGSRQETQYF.

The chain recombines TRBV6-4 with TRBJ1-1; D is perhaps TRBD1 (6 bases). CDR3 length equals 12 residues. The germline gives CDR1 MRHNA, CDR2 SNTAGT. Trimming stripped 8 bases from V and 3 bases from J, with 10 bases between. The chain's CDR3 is CASLGTHTEAFF. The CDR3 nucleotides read TGTGCCAGCCTAGGGACACACACTGAAGCTTTCTTT.

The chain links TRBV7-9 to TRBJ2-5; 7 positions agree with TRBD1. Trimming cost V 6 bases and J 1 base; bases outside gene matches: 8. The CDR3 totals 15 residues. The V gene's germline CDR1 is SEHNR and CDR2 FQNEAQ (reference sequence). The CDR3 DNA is TGTGCCAGCAGATTAACCGGGACAGTCCAAGAGACCCAGTACTTC. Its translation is CASRLTGTVQETQYF.